Listed below are T cell receptor beta chains from one sample, sequenced in a study of lymphopenia after photon versus proton radiotherapy. Assay used: immunoSEQ multiplex PCR; TCRdb lists only in-frame clones, some missing. The top ten clones hold just under 30% of a sample with roughly 57,000 clones, about 83% of them seen once. The material was peripheral blood, obtained from a patient treated with photon-based radiotherapy. The receptors were sampled from a man aged 45-65 years with gastric cancer. The CDR3 runs from the conserved cysteine through the conserved F or W. The order of the fields is D gene, clone size, V gene, J gene, CDR3 DNA, CDR3 protein. A D gene is named only where the DNA matches it firmly. Size values are once, few and many counts, or a class for expanded clones, and some rows have none.

D: TRBD2
size: .
V: TRBV7-7
J: TRBJ2-1
DNA: TGTGCCAGCAGCCCGCAGCGGGGGGCCTACAATGAGCAGTTCTTC
CDR3: CASSPQRGAYNEQFF

D: .
size: .
V: TRBV2
J: TRBJ1-1
DNA: TGTGCCAGCAGTGAATTAGACGGAGTAAAAGCTTTCTTT
CDR3: CASSELDGVKAFF

D: .
size: .
V: TRBV7-9
J: TRBJ2-2
DNA: TGTGCCAGCAGCTTCGAGGAAACCGGGGAGCTGTTTTTT
CDR3: CASSFEETGELFF

D: TRBD2
size: .
V: TRBV6-1
J: TRBJ2-1
DNA: TGTGCCAGTGGGACTAGCGGGATCTACAATGAGCAGTTCTTC
CDR3: CASGTSGIYNEQFF

D: .
size: .
V: TRBV6-1
J: TRBJ1-3
DNA: TGTGCCAGCAGTGAAGCGCTAGGAAACACCATATATTTT
CDR3: CASSEALGNTIYF

D: .
size: .
V: TRBV11-1
J: TRBJ1-3
DNA: TGTGCCACCCCAGGGGCTCGGAGGGGCAACACCATATATTTT
CDR3: CATPGARRGNTIYF

D: .
size: few
V: TRBV7-2
J: TRBJ1-5
DNA: TGTGCCAGCAGCACCAACTCCGGGGGCAATCAGCCCCAGCATTTT
CDR3: CASSTNSGGNQPQHF

D: .
size: .
V: TRBV27
J: TRBJ2-5
DNA: TGTGCCAGCAGTTCCCCATCTAGCAGGATGGGGACCCAGTACTTC
CDR3: CASSSPSSRMGTQYF

D: TRBD2
size: .
V: TRBV7-9
J: TRBJ2-7
DNA: TGTGCCAGCAGCTTAGACCGACTAGCGGATACCTACGAGCAGTACTTC
CDR3: CASSLDRLADTYEQYF

D: TRBD2
size: .
V: TRBV6-4
J: TRBJ2-5
DNA: TGTGCCAGCAGTGACCGGACTAGCAAGGGGGGGGAGACCCAGTACTTC
CDR3: CASSDRTSKGGETQYF

D: TRBD2
size: .
V: TRBV25-1
J: TRBJ2-7
DNA: TGTGCCAGCAGAGCAACTAGCGCTCCCTACGAGCAGTACTTC
CDR3: CASRATSAPYEQYF

D: TRBD2
size: .
V: TRBV5-1
J: TRBJ2-7
DNA: TGCGCCAGCAGCTCCATCGGACTAGCGGGAGGTGAGCAGTACTTC
CDR3: CASSSIGLAGGEQYF

D: .
size: .
V: TRBV28
J: TRBJ2-7
DNA: TGTGCCAGCAGTTTATTTTCTCGGGAGCAGTACTTC
CDR3: CASSLFSREQYF

D: TRBD1
size: .
V: TRBV4-2
J: TRBJ2-7
DNA: TGTGCCAGCAGCCAGGACAGATCGACAGGGGCAATCTACGAGCAGTACTTC
CDR3: CASSQDRSTGAIYEQYF

D: TRBD1
size: few
V: TRBV5-4
J: TRBJ1-1
DNA: TGTGCCAGCAGCCCACCTGACAGGGGGACTGAAGCTTTCTTT
CDR3: CASSPPDRGTEAFF

D: TRBD2
size: few
V: TRBV28
J: TRBJ2-7
DNA: TGTGCCAGCAGTTTAGGGGGGTGGACTAGCTCCTACGAGCAGTACTTC
CDR3: CASSLGGWTSSYEQYF

D: .
size: .
V: TRBV11-2
J: TRBJ2-3
DNA: TGTGCCAGCAGCTTAGAACCCCAGGGTTCAAATACGCAGTATTTT
CDR3: CASSLEPQGSNTQYF

D: .
size: .
V: TRBV7-9
J: TRBJ2-3
DNA: TGTGCCAGCAGACTGAACACAGATACGCAGTATTTT
CDR3: CASRLNTDTQYF

D: .
size: .
V: TRBV27
J: TRBJ2-1
DNA: TGTGCCAGCAGTTTATCCAGTCCAAGAAACAATGAGCAGTTCTTC
CDR3: CASSLSSPRNNEQFF

D: TRBD1
size: .
V: TRBV5-1
J: TRBJ1-2
DNA: TGCGCCAGCAGCTTGGAGAGGGGACAGGGCGACTATGGCTACACCTTC
CDR3: CASSLERGQGDYGYTF

D: TRBD1
size: .
V: TRBV2
J: TRBJ1-1
DNA: TGTGCCAGCAGTACCCGGACAGGGGGGACTGAAGCTTTCTTT
CDR3: CASSTRTGGTEAFF

D: .
size: .
V: TRBV7-9
J: TRBJ1-1
DNA: TGTGCCAGCAGCTTAGGGGGTAATCGGGGATTGGAGGGCACTGAAGCTTTCTTT
CDR3: CASSLGGNRGLEGTEAFF

D: TRBD1
size: few
V: TRBV30
J: TRBJ1-1
DNA: TGTGCCTGGAATAAACTTAGACAGGGCACTGAAGCTTTCTTT
CDR3: CAWNKLRQGTEAFF

D: .
size: few
V: TRBV19
J: TRBJ1-5
DNA: TGTGCCACAACAGGGTTCAATAATCAGCCCCAGCATTTT
CDR3: CATTGFNNQPQHF

D: .
size: .
V: TRBV5-1
J: TRBJ2-1
DNA: TGCGCCAGCAGTACCCGAGGGCAAGCGGCCAATGAGCAGTTCTTC
CDR3: CASSTRGQAANEQFF

D: TRBD1
size: .
V: TRBV4-1
J: TRBJ2-3
DNA: TGCGCCAGCAGCCCGACAGGGTACACAGATACGCAGTATTTT
CDR3: CASSPTGYTDTQYF

D: .
size: .
V: TRBV27
J: TRBJ1-2
DNA: TGTGCCAGCAGTCAACAGGGCAACTATGGCTACACCTTC
CDR3: CASSQQGNYGYTF

D: .
size: .
V: TRBV30
J: TRBJ1-2
DNA: TGTGCCTGGAGTTCGCCTCCCCAGGATGGCTACACCTTC
CDR3: CAWSSPPQDGYTF

D: .
size: .
V: TRBV6-1
J: TRBJ2-5
DNA: TGTGCCAGCAGTGAGATTCTGGGGGAGACCCAGTACTTC
CDR3: CASSEILGETQYF

D: TRBD1
size: .
V: TRBV28
J: TRBJ1-2
DNA: TGTGCCAGCAGTCCATCAGGGACAGGGCCTTATGGCTACACCTTC
CDR3: CASSPSGTGPYGYTF

D: TRBD2
size: .
V: TRBV7-7
J: TRBJ2-3
DNA: TGTGCCAGCAGCTTTGGGCGGGAGGGCCACACGCAGTATTTT
CDR3: CASSFGREGHTQYF

D: .
size: .
V: TRBV10-3
J: TRBJ2-7
DNA: TGTGCCATCAGCACTTCGTGGGGGGTCTCCTACGAGCAGTACTTC
CDR3: CAISTSWGVSYEQYF